These 16 T cell receptor beta chains were all obtained from the same sample, sequenced in a study of blood T cell repertoires in COVID-19 (TCRdb year 2020). The library was made by the immunoSEQ multiplex PCR assay. The immuneACCESS repertoire file appears here via TCRdb, limited to in-frame rearrangements. These files lack a portion of the clones; in checked studies, under half of the deficit traces to unresolved V genes, and the cause of the others is not known. In this sample the table shows 150,000 to 190,000 clones, about 85% of which occur a single time. The biggest ten clones account for 2.4% of the sample. Sequencing was done on a sample of peripheral blood. These receptors all come from a woman in her sixties or seventies with acute or convalescent COVID-19.

The chain recombines TRBV11-3 with TRBJ2-1; 15 bases agree with TRBD2. V lost 4 bases to trimming and J lost 5 bases; unmatched junction nucleotides: 3. This CDR3 has 16 amino acids. CDR1 SGHNT and CDR2 YENEEA come from the germline V gene. The CDR3 is CASSSGTSGGHNEQFF. The CDR3 DNA reads TGTGCCAGCAGCTCCGGGACTAGCGGGGGGCACAATGAGCAGTTCTTC.

This clone was seen once. The V gene is TRBV12-2, the J gene TRBJ2-7; the table gives TRBD2 as D, unverified against the DNA. TRBV12-2 is a pseudogene segment. This CDR3 comprises 16 residues. CDR3 residues: CASRLEFCGSTYEQYF. CDR3 sequence (DNA): TGTGCAAGTCGCTTAGAATTTTGCGGGTCAACCTACGAGCAGTACTTC.

This chain connects TRBV10-2 to TRBJ2-1; D might be TRBD2 (8 bases). Germline V gene data show CDR1 as WSHSY and CDR2 as SAAADI. V lost 4 bases, J lost 10 bases, and 17 bases lay in between. The CDR3 extends over 14 amino acids. The CDR3 loop is CASSARTGGGEQFF. CDR3 bases: TGCGCCAGCAGTGCGCGGACAGGCGGGGGGGAGCAGTTCTTC.

This rearrangement joins TRBV6-5 to TRBJ1-2; 10 bases fit TRBD1. The CDR3 consists of 16 residues. CDR1 and CDR2 (germline): MNHEY, SVGAGI. V shed 2 bases, J shed 8 bases, and the junction held 11 bases outside the gene matches. CDR3 in amino acids: CASSYGTGVNNAGYTF. CDR3 DNA sequence: TGTGCCAGCAGTTACGGGACAGGGGTTAATAACGCGGGCTACACCTTC.

V and J are TRBV6-1 and TRBJ2-5; 9 bases align to TRBD1. V shed 2 bases, J shed 0 bases, and the junction held 13 bases outside the gene matches. The germline V gene has CDR1 MNHNS and CDR2 SASEGT. This CDR3 contains 19 residues. This CDR3 reads CASSERGGTGSRYQETQYF. CDR3 DNA sequence: TGTGCCAGCAGTGAAAGGGGGGGGACAGGGTCGAGGTACCAAGAGACCCAGTACTTC.

The chain couples TRBV18 to TRBJ2-5, with TRBD2 identical over 12 bases. CDR1 is KGHSH, CDR2 LQKENI, per germline. Germline trimming cut 3 bases from V and 5 bases from J; bases unmatched to any gene: 4. The CDR3 extends over 15 amino acids. The CDR3 protein is CASSPWTSGDETQYF. DNA for the CDR3: TGTGCCAGCTCACCTTGGACTAGCGGGGATGAGACCCAGTACTTC.

V is TRBV29-1 and J is TRBJ2-7; maybe TRBD1 (6 bases). The CDR3 loop spans 12 amino acids. Trimming left V 8 bases short and J 2 bases short, with 13 bases between. Germline CDR1 SQVTM, CDR2 ANQGSEA. The CDR3 sequence is CSFQGGTYEQYF. The CDR3 bases are TGCAGCTTCCAAGGGGGAACCTACGAGCAGTACTTC.

This chain connects TRBV28 to TRBJ1-5; 7 nucleotides align to TRBD1. Germline CDR1 MDHEN, CDR2 SYDVKM. J lost 3 bases, V lost 7 bases, and 6 bases had no gene match. The CDR3 length is 14 residues. The CDR3 reads CASIPGQFNQPQHF. The CDR3 DNA is TGTGCCAGCATCCCGGGACAGTTCAATCAGCCCCAGCATTTT.

The chain couples TRBV10-2 to TRBJ2-2; TRBD2 aligns across 14 bases. Unmatched junction bases numbered 1, after V lost 4 bases and J lost 6 bases. Germline CDR1 WSHSY, CDR2 SAAADI. The length of the CDR3 is 15 residues. CDR3 loop: CASSGTSGGPGELFF. The CDR3, as DNA: TGCGCCAGCAGTGGGACTAGCGGGGGGCCCGGGGAGCTGTTTTTT.

V and J are TRBV11-3 and TRBJ2-2; D perhaps matches TRBD1 (6 bases). The V end lost 4 bases, the J end lost 5 bases, and 14 bases lay between the germline ends. This CDR3 is 15 amino acids long. Germline V gives CDR1 SGHNT, CDR2 YENEEA. This chain's CDR3 is CASSSYGTNTGELFF. The CDR3 DNA follows: TGTGCCAGCAGCTCTTACGGGACAAATACCGGGGAGCTGTTTTTT.

CDR3 residues: CASRDDSNTEAFF. The CDR3 DNA reads as TGTGCCAGCAGAGACGACTCGAACACTGAAGCTTTCTTT. The chain combines TRBV12-3 or TRBV12-4 with TRBJ1-1, with D uncertain. There are 13 residues in the CDR3. The V end lost 6 bases, the J end lost 1 base, and 9 bases lay between the germline ends.

The chain joins TRBV7-6 to TRBJ1-6, with D possibly TRBD1 on 5 matching bases. The CDR3 extends over 15 amino acids. Between the trimmed V and J ends, which lost 5 bases and 3 bases, there was a span of 11 bases. Germline-derived CDR1 and CDR2 are SGHVS and FNYEAQ. The CDR3 loop reads CASSADSDYNSPLHF. The CDR3 DNA is TGTGCCAGCAGCGCAGACAGTGACTATAATTCACCCCTCCACTTT.

This chain connects TRBV6-5 to TRBJ2-1; TRBD2 might be the D (6 bases). Germline CDR1 is MNHEY and CDR2 is SVGAGI. This CDR3 is built from 15 residues. V was clipped by 0 bases and J by 9 bases, with 15 bases between them. CDR3 loop: CASSYSTTSWGEQFF. The CDR3 region has the DNA TGTGCCAGCAGTTACTCCACGACTAGTTGGGGTGAGCAGTTCTTC.

The rearrangement joins TRBV7-2 to TRBJ2-1, with 11 bases aligning to TRBD2. Trimming at V came to 3 bases and at J to 4 bases, leaving 2 bases not matched to a gene. The V gene's germline CDR1 is SGHTA and CDR2 FQGNSA. CDR3 length equals 15 residues. In DNA, the CDR3 is TGTGCCAGCAGCTTCGTAGCGGGGGGGTACAATGAGCAGTTCTTC. It codes for CASSFVAGGYNEQFF. Complete variable domain (other parts from reference TRBV7-2 and TRBJ2-1): GAGVSQSPSNKVTEKGKDVELRCDPISGHTALYWYRQSLGQGLEFLIYFQGNSAPDKSGLPSDRFSAERTGGSVSTLTIQRTQQEDSAVYLCASSFVAGGYNEQFFGPGTRLTVL.

The V gene is TRBV19, the J gene TRBJ1-2; weak D call: TRBD1 (6 bases). V was cut by 6 bases and J by 7 bases, with 15 bases left in between. The germline gives CDR1 LNHDA, CDR2 SQIVND (reference sequence). The CDR3 runs 13 residues. The CDR3 DNA follows: TGTGCCAGTAGATCCAGAGGGGGAAGTGGCTACACCTTC. This encodes CASRSRGGSGYTF.

The rearrangement links TRBV28 to TRBJ1-3, with no clear D. CDR3 length: 15 amino acids. Looked up from germline, CDR1 is MDHEN and CDR2 is SYDVKM. V was cut by 5 bases and J by 3 bases, with 14 bases left in between. The CDR3 here is CASSHRYSLGNTIYF. CDR3 coding DNA: TGTGCCAGCAGTCACCGGTACAGTCTTGGAAACACCATATATTTT.